The 2 T cell receptor beta chains listed next were all sequenced from one sample in a study of T cells after yellow fever vaccination. Using its own MiXCR run on the 5' RACE reads, TCRdb lists one record per CDR3 protein. Of 550,000 or so distinct CDR3 sequences detected, under 25% appear once; the ten largest clones hold 13% to 15%. The sample in question was PBMCs, obtained 15 days after the yellow fever booster vaccination. These receptors came from a man aged 30 to 45 who received the YFV17D yellow fever vaccine.

This clonotype has only a few counts. The V call is TRBV11-2, the J call TRBJ1-2, with unresolved D. CDR3 length: 12 residues. Trimming removed 5 bases from V and 2 bases from J, with 6 bases in between. Germline V gene lookup returns CDR1 SGHAT and CDR2 FQNNGV. Written as DNA, the CDR3 is TGTGCCAGCAGCCCCAGGAACTATGGCTACACCTTC. It specifies CASSPRNYGYTF.

The chain recombines TRBV5-1 with TRBJ2-1; 14 bases map to TRBD2. The CDR3 extends over 20 amino acids. The ends lost 5 bases at V and 8 bases at J; junction bases unmatched: 21. CDR1 is SGHRS, CDR2 YFSETQ, per germline. CDR3 DNA: TGCGCCAGCAGTCCCCGGGTGGGACTAGCGGGAGTTTCAGGAAGCGATGAGCAGTTCTTC. It specifies CASSPRVGLAGVSGSDEQFF.